This TCR beta chain originates from a study of T cell clones after liver transplantation. Study-wide background: Without induction therapy, subjects received standard immunosuppression until 12-24 months post-transplant. Timepoints were pre-transplant, pre-withdrawal, and after withdrawal was completed or failed. Study findings and constraints: These preliminary findings come from unstandardized post-transplant sampling times.

In this sample, this clone turned up once. Its matching antigen is unknown. Unstimulated PBMCs were sorted into CD3+CD4+ and CD3+CD8+ populations. Repertoires were generated with immunoSEQ multiplex PCR, while TCRdb's copy carries only in-frame clones and drops some. The data show roughly 100,000 clones, with under 90% seen just once and approximately 3% held by the top ten. The receptor was derived from a human patient who received a liver transplant. A subset of T cells may come from the graft donor. This material consisted of CD4+ T cells from blood, taken approximately 45 months after liver transplant.

The CDR3 here is CASCGAMNTEAFF. Written as DNA, the CDR3 is TGCGCCAGCTGCGGCGCCATGAACACTGAAGCTTTCTTT. The chain combines TRBV5-1 with TRBJ1-1; D unclear. CDR3 length: 13 residues. V was clipped by 7 bases and J by 0 bases, with 10 bases between them. The germline CDR1 and CDR2 sequences are SGHRS and YFSETQ.